This T cell receptor beta chain was captured in a study of post-analysis software for immune sequencing data. In regard to this clonotype: What it binds is unknown.

The CDR3 loop spans 17 amino acids. Germline V gene lookup returns CDR1 MGHRA and CDR2 YSYEKL. Study results and caveats: Normalized Chao1 diversity was significantly lower in multiple sclerosis patients than in controls. A handful of TRBV segments were more frequent in patients than controls; TRBV5-6, TRBV5-1 and TRBV20-1 belonged to this group.

Unique-molecular-identifier-tagged TCR beta cDNA libraries were used. One entry per CDR3 protein, called by TCRdb with MiXCR from the PCR reads. The table has under 900,000 distinct CDR3 sequences, roughly 50% seen once. The sample comprised blood. The chain recombines TRBV4-1 with TRBJ2-4, with TRBD1 identical over 9 bases. The tail of the sequence fits TRBJ2-7 better, so the J call may be wrong. The receptor comes from a girl under 18 with multiple sclerosis. CDR3 coding DNA: TGCGCCAGCAGCCAAGACCGCCTAGGGACAGGGACCTACGAGCAGTACTTC. Translating it yields CASSQDRLGTGTYEQYF.